This passage covers 18 T cell receptor beta chains from one sample sequenced in a study of blood T cell repertoires in COVID-19. Sequencing was performed with immunoSEQ multiplex PCR; in TCRdb, only in-frame clones are kept and a portion is missing. Of some 98,000 clones in the sample, 82% were seen once. The source material was peripheral blood. These receptors all come from a man in his 70s with active or convalescent COVID-19.

In this sample, this clone turned up once. This chain joins TRBV27 and TRBJ1-6; D ambiguous. The germline V gene encodes CDR1 MNHEY and CDR2 SMNVEV (reference sequence). Trimming took 6 bases from V and 7 from J, leaving 10 bases between them. CDR3 size: 13 residues. The CDR3 sequence: CASRLNGNSPLHF. The CDR3 nucleotides read TGTGCCAGCAGACTAAACGGGAATTCACCCCTCCACTTT.

The J gene is TRBJ1-2, the V gene TRBV9; tentative D call: TRBD1 (6 bases). With 0 bases removed from V and 8 bases from J, the gap between germline ends came to 17 bases. CDR3 size: 15 residues. Germline V gene lookup returns CDR1 SGDLS and CDR2 YYNGEE. CDR3 sequence: CASSVESRGSGGYTF. CDR3 nucleotide sequence: TGTGCCAGCAGCGTAGAGAGCAGGGGATCGGGGGGCTACACCTTC.

This chain joins TRBV28 and TRBJ1-1; TRBD1 agrees at 7 bases. Germline assignment: CDR1 MDHEN and CDR2 SYDVKM. Trimming cost V 7 bases and J 10 bases; bases outside gene matches: 15. The CDR3 extends over 14 amino acids. CDR3 in DNA: TGTGCCAGCAACCTTAGACAGGGAACATGGAGAGCTTTCTTT. Protein: CASNLRQGTWRAFF.

The genes are TRBV7-5 and TRBJ2-5; the table's TRBD1 call for D was not verified on the DNA. TRBV7-5 is classified as a pseudogene. There are 16 residues in the CDR3. CDR3 coding DNA: TGTGCCAGAAGCTTAAACCGCGGACAGGCTGGAGAGACCCAGTACTTC. Translated: CARSLNRGQAGETQYF.

This clone was recorded a few times. The chain recombines TRBV3-1 (or the pseudogene TRBV3-2) with TRBJ2-5; perhaps TRBD2 as D (6 bases). Trimming shortened V by 1 base and J by 4 bases, and 13 bases separated the two germline ends. The CDR3 extends over 15 amino acids. Germline assignment: CDR1 LGHDT and CDR2 YNNKEL (reference sequence). CDR3 DNA sequence: TGTGCCAGCAGCCAAGTGCCGGGGCGGGGAGAGACCCAGTACTTC. Protein product: CASSQVPGRGETQYF.

The rearrangement uses TRBV15 and TRBJ2-3; TRBD2 matches at 11 bases. The CDR3 loop spans 16 amino acids. V trimming: 0 bases; J trimming: 4 bases; junction bases outside the gene matches: 3. Germline-derived CDR1 and CDR2 are LNHNV and YYDKDF (reference sequence). CDR3 nucleotide sequence: TGTGCCACCAGCAGAGATCTAGCGGGGGGTTCAGATACGCAGTATTTT. Amino acid sequence: CATSRDLAGGSDTQYF. The variable domain in full, with the rest retrieved from reference TRBV15 and TRBJ2-3, is DAMVIQNPRYQVTQFGKPVTLSCSQTLNHNVMYWYQQKSSQAPKLLFHYYDKDFNNEADTPDNFQSRRPNTSFCFLDIRSPGLGDTAMYLCATSRDLAGGSDTQYFGPGTRLTVL.

The chain combines TRBV7-2 with TRBJ1-5; D is undetermined. V was shortened by 3 bases and J by 3 bases, with 12 bases between the two germline ends. CDR3 size: 15 residues. In germline, CDR1 is SGHTA, CDR2 FQGNSA. The CDR3 DNA is TGTGCCAGCAGCTTGGGCACCCACCACAATCAGCCCCAGCATTTT. Its translation: CASSLGTHHNQPQHF.

The rearrangement links TRBV7-2 to TRBJ1-5; tentative D call: TRBD1 (5 bases). Germline values: CDR1 SGHTA, CDR2 FQGNSA. Trimming left V 3 bases short and J 1 base short, with 10 bases between. The length of the CDR3 is 15 residues. The CDR3 spells CASSFRQGSNQPQHF. Written as DNA, the CDR3 is TGTGCCAGCAGCTTTAGGCAGGGAAGCAATCAGCCCCAGCATTTT.

The rearrangement uses TRBV11-3 and TRBJ2-3, with TRBD1 identical over 7 bases. Germline CDR1 SGHNT, CDR2 YENEEA. V trimming: 1 base; J trimming: 3 bases; junction bases outside the gene matches: 1. The CDR3 spans 14 residues. The CDR3 sequence is CASSLGDSTDTQYF. The CDR3 nucleotides read TGTGCCAGCAGCTTAGGGGACAGTACAGATACGCAGTATTTT.

The chain recombines TRBV5-1 with TRBJ2-1; 7 bases align to TRBD2. Trimming cost V 0 bases and J 0 bases; bases outside gene matches: 3. This CDR3 spans 16 amino acids. Germline lookup yields CDR1 SGHRS and CDR2 YFSETQ. Here the CDR3 DNA reads TGCGCCAGCAGCTTGGGCAGCGGGAACTCCTACAATGAGCAGTTCTTC. Its protein is CASSLGSGNSYNEQFF. The variable domain in full, with the rest retrieved from reference TRBV5-1 and TRBJ2-1, is KAGVTQTPRYLIKTRGQQVTLSCSPISGHRSVSWYQQTPGQGLQFLFEYFSETQRNKGNFPGRFSGRQFSNSRSEMNVSTLELGDSALYLCASSLGSGNSYNEQFFGPGTRLTVL.

This rearrangement joins TRBV7-2 to TRBJ2-3, with unresolved D. Germline lookup yields CDR1 SGHTA and CDR2 FQGNSA. V was cut by 3 bases and J by 2 bases, with 12 bases left in between. The CDR3 is 15 amino acids. The CDR3 here is CASSFSLVDTDTQYF. For the CDR3, the DNA is TGTGCCAGCAGCTTTTCTCTAGTAGACACAGATACGCAGTATTTT. Full variable domain (outside the CDR3, taken from reference TRBV7-2 and TRBJ2-3): GAGVSQSPSNKVTEKGKDVELRCDPISGHTALYWYRQSLGQGLEFLIYFQGNSAPDKSGLPSDRFSAERTGGSVSTLTIQRTQQEDSAVYLCASSFSLVDTDTQYFGPGTRLTVL.

This clone came up once. V usage is TRBV5-6 and J usage is TRBJ1-6; the match to TRBD1 covers 9 bases. CDR1 SGHDT and CDR2 YYEEEE come from the germline V gene. V gave up 0 bases and J gave up 8 bases; unmatched junction bases: 6. This CDR3 spans 16 amino acids. The CDR3: CASSLEGQGYDSPLHF. The CDR3 coding sequence is TGTGCCAGCAGCTTGGAGGGACAGGGTTACGATTCACCCCTCCACTTT.

This chain uses TRBV5-6 with TRBJ2-7; 8 bases fit TRBD1. V gave up 4 bases and J gave up 5 bases; unmatched junction bases: 11. The CDR3 length is 15 residues. The germline CDR1 and CDR2 sequences are SGHDT and YYEEEE. This CDR3 is CASSPRTGFVHEQYF. In DNA, the CDR3 is TGTGCCAGCAGCCCCAGGACAGGGTTTGTCCACGAGCAGTACTTC.

The rearrangement links TRBV6-5 to TRBJ2-2; possible D gene TRBD2, 6 bases. The V gene lost 0 bases and the J gene lost 3 bases, with 11 bases spanning the gap. The length of the CDR3 is 16 residues. Germline-derived CDR1 and CDR2 are MNHEY and SVGAGI. This CDR3 is CASSYSGGVDTGELFF. The CDR3 DNA follows: TGTGCCAGCAGTTACTCGGGCGGGGTTGACACCGGGGAGCTGTTTTTT.

The chain links TRBV7-9 to TRBJ2-7, with D maybe TRBD1 (5 bases). Trimming removed 3 bases at V and 4 bases at J, with 10 bases between. Per germline, CDR1 SEHNR and CDR2 FQNEAQ (reference sequence). CDR3 size: 13 residues. CDR3 bases: TGTGCCAGCAGCTTTCAGACAGTTTACGAGCAGTACTTC. Translating gives CASSFQTVYEQYF.

This clone was picked up a small number of times. As DNA, the CDR3 is TGTGCCAGCAGCTTAGACAGGATTAACTATGGCTACACCTTC. Protein: CASSLDRINYGYTF. The J gene is TRBJ1-2, the V gene TRBV7-8; possibly TRBD1 for D (5 bases). Germline V CDR1 and CDR2: SGHVS, FQNEAQ. With 1 base removed from V and 1 base from J, the gap between germline ends came to 7 bases. This CDR3 has 14 residues.

V gene TRBV5-6 combines with J gene TRBJ2-2; maybe TRBD1 (5 bases). This CDR3 is 15 amino acids long. Germline V gene sequence: CDR1 SGHDT, CDR2 YYEEEE. The V end lost 4 bases, the J end lost 4 bases, and 14 bases lay between the germline ends. CDR3 in amino acids: CASSRGARGTGELFF. The CDR3 nucleotides are TGTGCCAGCAGCCGTGGGGCAAGGGGCACCGGGGAGCTGTTTTTT. The entire variable domain, with the rest obtained from reference TRBV5-6 and TRBJ2-2, is as follows: DAGVTQSPTHLIKTRGQQVTLRCSPKSGHDTVSWYQQALGQGPQFIFQYYEEEERQRGNFPDRFSGHQFPNYSSELNVNALLLGDSALYLCASSRGARGTGELFFGEGSRLTVL.

This chain links TRBV4-1 with TRBJ1-5; no definite D call. This CDR3 spans 14 amino acids. V dropped 1 base and J dropped 4 bases, with 8 bases sitting between them. Per germline, CDR1 MGHRA and CDR2 YSYEKL. The CDR3 nucleotides read TGCGCCAGCAGCCAAGTGTACGGTAATCAGCCCCAGCATTTT. Protein: CASSQVYGNQPQHF.